This T cell receptor (beta chain) was sequenced during a study of T-cell reconstitution after alpha-beta-depleted transplantation in children. Study-level findings and limits: Several hundred expanded graft clones reportedly supplied alpha-beta T cells about two months after transplant. Recipient T cells and thymic progenitors that survived were the source of the high TCRbeta diversity seen at day 60 in some patients. At one year after transplant, newly produced T cells mostly accounted for T-cell counts and diversity.

V shed 4 bases and J 8 bases; nucleotides not matched to a gene: 17. This CDR3 spans 18 amino acids. CDR1 and CDR2 (germline): SGHRS, YFSETQ. A remark on this clonotype: No antigen is known for it.

This sample's TCRbeta library carried unique molecular identifier barcodes. MiXCR was run by TCRdb on the PCR reads, yielding one entry per CDR3 protein. The data hold 610,000 or so distinct CDR3 sequences, with 25% to 30% observed a single time. Sequenced material: PBMCs, taken before TCRalphabeta/CD19-depleted stem cell transplant. The source of this sequence is a boy under two years old with Wiskott-Aldrich syndrome, due to receive a stem cell transplant. V is TRBV5-1 and J is TRBJ2-1; 11 nucleotides match TRBD2. The CDR3 is CASSIPTGGLAGGDEQFF. The CDR3, as DNA: TGCGCCAGCAGCATACCCACTGGGGGGCTAGCGGGAGGAGATGAGCAGTTCTTC.